The rows below give T cell receptor beta chains drawn from one sample of a study of T cells in Graves' hyperthyroidism and ophthalmopathy. In TCRdb, the multiplex PCR reads were re-called with MiXCR into one record per CDR3 protein. The sample yields approximately 500,000 distinct CDR3 sequences, about half seen once. The sequencing input was peripheral blood or thyroid tissue (not recorded which). The receptors were sampled from a woman between 18 and 29 years old with Graves' hyperthyroidism. Both conserved end residues are part of each CDR3. The D gene is left open where the match is weak. A row's size may be missing; if present it is once, few, many or a size class.

v_gene,j_gene,abundance,d_gene,CDR3aa,CDR3nt
TRBV29-1,TRBJ2-1,NA,TRBD2,CSVEGPGGSWDNEQFF,TGCAGCGTTGAAGGACCGGGCGGGAGTTGGGACAATGAGCAGTTCTTC
TRBV11-2,TRBJ1-5,many,TRBD1,CASSPGTGVVQPQHF,TGTGCCAGCAGCCCCGGGACAGGGGTGGTTCAGCCCCAGCATTTT
TRBV20-1,TRBJ1-4,many,TRBD1,CSARGTGEKLFF,TGCAGTGCTAGAGGGACAGGAGAAAAACTGTTTTTT
TRBV2,TRBJ2-3,few,NA,CASKRSDTQYF,TGTGCCAGCAAACGATCAGATACGCAGTATTTT
TRBV9,TRBJ1-1,NA,NA,CASSEGYPGAEAFF,TGTGCCAGCAGCGAGGGCTATCCGGGGGCGGAAGCTTTCTTT
TRBV4-3,TRBJ2-7,once,NA,CASSQEGRDEQYF,TGCGCCAGCAGCCAAGAGGGGCGGGACGAGCAGTACTTC
TRBV29-1,TRBJ2-7,many,NA,CSVVGLVASYEQYF,TGCAGCGTTGTCGGCCTAGTTGCATCCTACGAGCAGTACTTC
TRBV29-1,TRBJ1-2,NA,NA,CSVAASGGQGYTF,TGCAGCGTTGCGGCCAGTGGGGGGCAGGGCTACACCTTC
TRBV5-1,TRBJ1-5,NA,NA,CASSPGTSGVDLNEHF,TGCGCCAGCAGCCCCGGGACTAGCGGTGTTGATTTGAATGAGCATTTT
TRBV29-1,TRBJ1-1,NA,TRBD1,CSVWDRDRTEAFF,TGCAGCGTCTGGGACAGGGACAGGACTGAAGCTTTCTTT